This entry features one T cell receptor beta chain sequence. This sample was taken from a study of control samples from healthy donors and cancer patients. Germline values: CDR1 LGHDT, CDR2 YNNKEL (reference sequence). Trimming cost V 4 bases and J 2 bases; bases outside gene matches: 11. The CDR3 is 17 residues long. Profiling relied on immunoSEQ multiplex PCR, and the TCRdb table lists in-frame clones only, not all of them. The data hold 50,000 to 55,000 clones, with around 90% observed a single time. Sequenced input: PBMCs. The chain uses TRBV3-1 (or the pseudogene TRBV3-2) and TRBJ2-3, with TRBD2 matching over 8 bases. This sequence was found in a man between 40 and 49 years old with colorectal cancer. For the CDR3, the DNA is TGTGCCAGCAGCCTCCGTCTTCTAGCGGGTAACACAGATACGCAGTATTTT. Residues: CASSLRLLAGNTDTQYF.